The T cell receptor beta chain described here comes from a study of control samples from healthy donors and cancer patients. Generated by immunoSEQ multiplex PCR, the TCRdb table keeps only in-frame clones and is missing some. The sample records around 22,000 clones, more than 80% being singletons. The CDR3 spans 13 residues. With 2 bases removed from V and 1 base from J, the gap between germline ends came to 8 bases. CDR1 is GTSNPN and CDR2 is SVGIG in the germline V gene (reference sequence). Sequenced input: PBMCs. The chain is built from TRBV30 and TRBJ1-1; D might be TRBD1 (5 bases). The receptor was derived from a man aged 55 to 70 with head and neck cancer. CDR3 loop: CAWSWDGNTEAFF. The CDR3 nucleotides are TGTGCCTGGAGTTGGGACGGGAACACTGAAGCTTTCTTT.